Given below is one TCR beta chain in context. The junction shows a germline mismatch at one end, possibly a read error. The CDR3 runs to 13 residues. Germline assignment: CDR1 SGDLS and CDR2 YYNGEE. The data are from a study of blood T cell repertoires in COVID-19. Sequencing was performed with immunoSEQ multiplex PCR; in TCRdb, only in-frame clones are kept and a portion is missing. The sample holds about 350,000 clones, roughly 90% seen once. The sequence was collected from a woman aged 25 to 39 who had been exposed to COVID-19. The sequenced sample consisted of PBMCs or T cells enriched from blood (not recorded which). J is TRBJ1-2 and V is TRBV9; possible D gene TRBD1, 6 bases. CDR3 sequence reads: CASSPPTHREGSF. CDR3 in DNA: TGTGCCAGCAGCCCCCCAACGCACAGGGAAGGCTCCTTC.